The source of this TCR beta chain is a study of shared clonotypes between healthy human individuals. Study findings and constraints: Even with large depth, rarefaction showed that sorted-subset sequencing was incomplete.

On this clone itself: The antigen remains unidentified.

Selected positively for CCR7 and CD45RO-negative, naive CD8 cells excluded terminally differentiated effector memory CD45RA+ cells. Deep level was the assay's run setting. Authors' processing steps: Filtering differed because ImmunoSEQ produced junction-only sequences that carried no quality scores. Produced via immunoSEQ multiplex PCR; TCRdb's table is partial and in-frame only. That table furnishes V, J and clone size, whereas the DNA furnished D and trimming. This table holds some 580,000 clones, 95% to 98% found once. V was clipped by 0 bases and J by 3 bases, with 12 bases between them. The V gene's germline CDR1 is LNHNV and CDR2 YYDKDF (reference sequence). The CDR3 length is 15 residues.

The sequence was collected from a young man in good health. Sequencing was carried out using naive CD8+ T cells sorted from blood. The chain carries TRBV15 and TRBJ2-7; D remains ambiguous. CDR3 sequence reads: CATSRERGIGYEQYF. The CDR3 nucleotides are TGTGCCACCAGCAGAGAGAGAGGAATCGGCTACGAGCAGTACTTC.